Listed below are T cell receptor beta chains from one sample, sequenced in a study of blood T cell repertoires in COVID-19. Using immunoSEQ multiplex PCR, the repertoire was profiled, and TCRdb retains in-frame clones only, with some absent. The table has around 250,000 clones, around 89% seen once. The sample taken for sequencing was PBMCs or T cells enriched from blood (not recorded which). Receptors were obtained from a woman aged 25 to 39 who had recovered from COVID-19. Both conserved end residues are part of each CDR3. Fields, in order: D gene, J gene, V gene, CDR3 length, clone size, CDR3 DNA, CDR3 protein. D genes are given only for firm matches. A clone size is listed for some rows: how often the clone was seen (once, few, many), or a class if it is expanded.

NA,TRBJ1-2,TRBV19,15,NA,TGTGCCAGTAGTATACTGGGAGTTTGGAACTATGGCTACACCTTC,CASSILGVWNYGYTF
NA,TRBJ1-5,TRBV7-9,14,NA,TGTGCCAGCAGCCATCGGGAGAGCAATCAGCCCCAGCATTTT,CASSHRESNQPQHF
TRBD1,TRBJ1-5,TRBV7-2,16,NA,TGTGCCAGCAGCTTATTGGGACAGATTAGCAATCAGCCCCAGCATTTT,CASSLLGQISNQPQHF
TRBD1,TRBJ2-7,TRBV15,14,NA,TGTGCCACCAGCAGAGATAAGAAGGGGGCTGAGCAGTACTTC,CATSRDKKGAEQYF
TRBD1,TRBJ1-6,TRBV19,15,NA,TGTGCCACCAACCCCGGGACAGGGGTAAATTCACCCCTCCACTTT,CATNPGTGVNSPLHF
TRBD1,TRBJ2-7,TRBV30,14,NA,TGTGCCTGGAGTAGGGGGACAGGGGGCTACGAGCAGTACTTC,CAWSRGTGGYEQYF
NA,TRBJ1-1,TRBV27,14,NA,TGTGCCAGCAGTTCATACCGGGGGGATACTGAAGCTTTCTTT,CASSSYRGDTEAFF
TRBD1,TRBJ1-1,TRBV7-2,14,NA,TGTGCCAGCACTGTGACAGGGCGGAACACTGAAGCTTTCTTT,CASTVTGRNTEAFF
NA,TRBJ1-6,TRBV4-1,17,NA,TGCGCCAGCAGCCAAGGCCCCCAACAGGGCTATAATTCACCCCTCCACTTT,CASSQGPQQGYNSPLHF
NA,TRBJ2-1,TRBV6-5,14,NA,TGTGCCAGCAGCCGGACAGAGGGGGTTCATGAGCAGTTCTTC,CASSRTEGVHEQFF
NA,TRBJ1-2,TRBV27,15,NA,TGTGCCAGCAGTTGGGGAGGAGGCGCGGACTATGGCTACACCTTC,CASSWGGGADYGYTF
NA,TRBJ2-5,TRBV5-1,13,NA,TGCGCCAGCAGCTCCTTCTTCCAAGAGACCCAGTACTTC,CASSSFFQETQYF
TRBD1,TRBJ1-1,TRBV19,19,NA,TGTGCCAGTAGTGCCCCGCGAAGCCCCACCGGACAGGGTTGGGTTGGTGCTTTCTTT,CASSAPRSPTGQGWVGAFF
NA,TRBJ1-2,TRBV19,14,NA,TGTGCCAGTAGTATAGTCCGAGCTAACTATGGCTACACCTTC,CASSIVRANYGYTF
NA,TRBJ1-3,TRBV6-5,13,NA,TGTGCCACCGGACAAGCTGCGGGAAACACCATATATTTT,CATGQAAGNTIYF
NA,TRBJ2-1,TRBV14,16,NA,TGTGCCAGCAGCCAAGATCTTGGGGCAGGGTACAATGAGCAGTTCTTC,CASSQDLGAGYNEQFF
TRBD1,TRBJ1-6,TRBV28,12,NA,TGTGCCAGCGGGACAGGGTGGCCACCCCTCCACTTT,CASGTGWPPLHF
TRBD1,TRBJ1-2,TRBV7-9,15,few,TGTGCCAGCAGCACCCGACAGGGGGCTAACTATGGCTACACCTTC,CASSTRQGANYGYTF
NA,TRBJ2-2,TRBV9,12,few,TGTGCCAGCAGCGTAGTCAGCGGGGAGCTGTTTTTT,CASSVVSGELFF
TRBD2,TRBJ2-7,TRBV4-2,15,NA,TGTGCCAGCAGCCAAGATCCGCGCGGGAGTTACGAGCAGTACTTC,CASSQDPRGSYEQYF
NA,TRBJ1-1,TRBV6-4,14,NA,TGTGCCAGCAAGACGGGGGGCGCGAGCACTGAAGCTTTCTTT,CASKTGGASTEAFF
TRBD1,TRBJ2-5,TRBV7-3,14,NA,TGTGCCAGCAGCTCAACAGGGGGCGGGGAGACCCAGTACTTC,CASSSTGGGETQYF
NA,TRBJ2-6,TRBV5-1,15,NA,TGCGCCAGCAGCTTGGGTTTGCGAGGGGCCAACGTCCTGACTTTC,CASSLGLRGANVLTF
NA,TRBJ1-1,TRBV29-1,15,NA,TGCAGCGTTGGGGCCCCTTTTAGGGAGGACACTGAAGCTTTCTTT,CSVGAPFREDTEAFF
TRBD2,TRBJ2-5,TRBV5-4,15,NA,TGTGCCAGCAGCTTGTCCGGCATCAGCGGGAAGACCCAGTACTTC,CASSLSGISGKTQYF
TRBD2,TRBJ2-7,TRBV11-1,16,NA,TGTGCCAGCAGCGAAAGGTCCCTAGCGGGAAGCGGCGAGCAGTACTTC,CASSERSLAGSGEQYF
TRBD1,TRBJ2-6,TRBV9,18,NA,TGTGCCAGCAGCGTACAGACAGGGAAGAGCTCTGGGGCCAACGTCCTGACTTTC,CASSVQTGKSSGANVLTF
NA,TRBJ1-1,TRBV7-9,14,NA,TGTGCCAGCAGCTCCCTGTTGTTGTACACTGAAGCTTTCTTT,CASSSLLLYTEAFF
NA,TRBJ1-2,TRBV28,13,NA,TGTGCCAGCAGTTATACAGGTTCTCCAGGCTACACCTTC,CASSYTGSPGYTF
TRBD1,TRBJ1-2,TRBV28,14,NA,TGTGCCAGCAGTTTAGCAGGGGGCCTCGACGGCTACACCTTC,CASSLAGGLDGYTF
TRBD1,TRBJ1-4,TRBV28,17,NA,TGTGCCAGCAGTCCTTGGGGACAGGGGCGAGTTGAGGAAAAACTGTTTTTT,CASSPWGQGRVEEKLFF
NA,TRBJ1-2,TRBV5-1,15,NA,TGCGCCAGCAGCCAATCCCGACCGGGATCTTATGGCTACACCTTC,CASSQSRPGSYGYTF
NA,TRBJ2-2,TRBV4-3,19,NA,TGCGCCAGCAGCCAAGATTCTTTCCCGGGACTCAGGAACACCGGGGAGCTGTTTTTT,CASSQDSFPGLRNTGELFF
TRBD1,TRBJ2-7,TRBV15,13,NA,TGTGCCACCAGCAGAGATAGGACTTGGACAGGAGAGTTC,CATSRDRTWTGEF
TRBD1,TRBJ1-1,TRBV3-1/TRBV3-2,14,NA,TGTGCCAGCAGCCAGACAGGGCTGAGCACTGAAGCTTTCTTT,CASSQTGLSTEAFF
NA,TRBJ2-1,TRBV4-3,15,NA,TGCGCCAGCAGCCAAGACGGGGGCTCCTACAATGAGCAGTTCTTC,CASSQDGGSYNEQFF
TRBD1,TRBJ2-6,TRBV28,18,NA,TGTGCCAGCAGTTTAGGCGGGACAGGGGCTGCAGGGGCCAACGTCCTGACTTTC,CASSLGGTGAAGANVLTF
NA,TRBJ1-2,TRBV18,13,NA,TGTGCCAGCTCGCCCGGGAGACTAGAGGGCTACACCTTC,CASSPGRLEGYTF
NA,TRBJ2-1,TRBV7-9,14,NA,TGTGCCAGCAGCTGGCAGGTCTCCTACAATGAGCAGTTCTTC,CASSWQVSYNEQFF
NA,TRBJ2-6,TRBV18,15,NA,TGTGCCAGCTCACGAGGAAAATCTGGGGCCAACGTCCTGACTTTC,CASSRGKSGANVLTF
NA,TRBJ2-2,TRBV6-4,17,NA,TGTGCCACCAGTACAGGAGGGCACAACCTCAACACCGGGGAGCTGTTTTTT,CATSTGGHNLNTGELFF
NA,TRBJ2-1,TRBV28,12,NA,TGTGCCAGCAGCTGGGGGAGGAATGAGCAGTTCTTC,CASSWGRNEQFF
TRBD2,TRBJ2-1,TRBV4-2,15,NA,TGTGCCAGCAGCCGCGGGGGGGGAGGGCTAAATGAGCAGTTCTTC,CASSRGGGGLNEQFF